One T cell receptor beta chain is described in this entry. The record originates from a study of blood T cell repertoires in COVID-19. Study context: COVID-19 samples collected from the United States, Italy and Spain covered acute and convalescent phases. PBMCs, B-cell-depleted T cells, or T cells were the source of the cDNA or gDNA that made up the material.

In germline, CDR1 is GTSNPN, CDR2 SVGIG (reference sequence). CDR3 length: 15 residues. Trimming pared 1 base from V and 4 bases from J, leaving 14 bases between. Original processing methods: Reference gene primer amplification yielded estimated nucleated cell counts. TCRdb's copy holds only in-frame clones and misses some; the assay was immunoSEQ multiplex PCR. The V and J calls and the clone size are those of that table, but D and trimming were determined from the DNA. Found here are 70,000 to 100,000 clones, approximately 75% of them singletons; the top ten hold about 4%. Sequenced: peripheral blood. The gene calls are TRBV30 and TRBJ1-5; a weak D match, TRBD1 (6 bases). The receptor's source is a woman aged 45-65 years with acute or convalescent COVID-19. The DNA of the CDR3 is TGTGCCTGGAGTGGGGGGCCCCAAGGGAATCAGCCCCAGCATTTT. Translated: CAWSGGPQGNQPQHF.